This TCR beta chain was sequenced during a study of Ad26.COV2.S vaccination and SARS-CoV-2 variants (dated by TCRdb to the early 2020s). With respect to the entire study: Vaccine-arm donors were drawn from COV1001, a multicentre, randomized, double-blind, placebo-controlled phase I-IIa trial of Ad26.COV2.S in healthy adults. Dosing of Ad26.COV2.S was intramuscular, at either 5x10^10 or 1x10^11 viral particles, delivered as one shot or as two shots spaced 56 days apart. The specificity and breadth of SARS-CoV-2-reactive T cell receptors after Ad26.COV2.S vaccination were assessed by TCRbeta repertoire sequencing. The TCR-sequenced set comprised around 30 samples: approximately 19 Ad26.COV2.S vaccine recipients, 5 placebo recipients and 8 SARS-CoV-2 convalescent individuals. Trial participants were randomized into five groups of five, in which low-dose or high-dose Ad26.COV2.S was given once or twice, or placebo was given on both occasions. Investigators remained blinded to trial group allocation during experiments and outcome assessment.

The immunoSEQ Assay was used to sequence TCRbeta CDR3 regions. After extraction, genomic DNA underwent amplification by bias-controlled multiplex PCR, followed by high-throughput sequencing. In the paper's pipeline: To quantify the absolute abundance of every unique TCRbeta CDR3 region, sequences were collapsed and filtered. T cell fraction was estimated by normalizing TCRbeta template counts to usable DNA, with usable DNA measured through amplification of reference genes found in all nucleated cells. Repertoire TCRs were annotated as SARS-CoV-2-specific when V gene, CDR3 amino acid sequence and J gene were exactly matched to a known reactive TCR set. The reference SARS-CoV-2 TCR set was derived from MIRA and filtered for enrichment in COVID-19-positive ImmuneCODE repertoires, a step that removed public or cross-reactive TCRs. Drawing on the MIRA antigens, annotated TCRs were analysed further at the level of specific ORF or position within ORF. Depth was the summed frequency of annotated unique rearrangements, while breadth was defined as annotated unique rearrangements over total unique productive rearrangements. TCR breadth was compared between groups using two-sided Wilcoxon rank-sum tests. The source is immuneACCESS, and TCRdb retained only in-frame sequences with V and J called. Part of the clones is not carried over; for the studies checked, unresolved V genes explain less than half of this, and the remainder is unexplained. V, J and clone size reflect that table, while D and trimming were determined from the DNA. The sample profile shows roughly 500,000 clones; about 91% of them were found once. Together, the top ten hold 2.5% of the sample.

A word on this clone: The antigen this receptor binds is unknown. The sample holds no much larger clone one base away, and base qualities are not on file.

The CDR3 runs 17 amino acids, cysteine and phenylalanine included. Here the CDR3 DNA is all that survives: 51 bases in frame from base 1. V and J are trimmed by 3 bases and 7 bases, and the gene matches miss 9 bases of the junction. CDR1 and CDR2 are read off the germline V gene (reference sequence) as LGHDT and YNNKEL. Paper-wide results and their limitations: The study was not powered to compare responses between vaccine doses or regimens. After vaccination, substantial breadth of spike-specific CD8+ and CD4+ T cell responses was reported. It was noted by the authors that total T cell responses may have been underestimated by the TCR breadth and depth analyses. Non-spike TCR breadth was comparable between vaccine and placebo recipients, consistent with the vaccine containing only spike. Higher spike-specific TCR breadth was observed in Ad26.COV2.S recipients than in placebo recipients (P = 0.0014).

This specimen's treatment or condition label, per the study, means: about 20 received Ad26.COV2.S at low or high dose, single or two shots; several received placebo; per-sample allocation not given. For vaccine and placebo recipients, repertoires were sequenced using samples collected on day 63 after the first injection. In Cohort 1b, more than 20 adults aged 18-55 years were enrolled at a single site in Boston, USA, between 29 July and 7 August 2020. Ad26.COV2.S was a replication-incompetent adenovirus type 26 vector expressing a prefusion-stabilized SARS-CoV-2 spike protein from the original Wuhan strain.

The input for sequencing was peripheral blood, taken in a trial of Ad26.COV2.S vaccine versus placebo. This receptor was obtained from a person between 18 and 59 years old who received the Ad26.COV2.S COVID-19 vaccine or a placebo. Rearrangement joined TRBV3-1 (or the pseudogene TRBV3-2) to TRBJ2-2; TRBD1 agrees with 12 junctional bases. Here is the DNA: TGTGCCAGCAGCCAGAATCGTGGGACAGGGGGCTTCGGGGAGCTGTTTTTT. Translated, it reads CASSQNRGTGGFGELFF.